The source of this T cell receptor beta chain is a study of blood T cell repertoires in COVID-19. The CDR3 is made up of 14 amino acids. CDR1 and CDR2 (germline): LNHDA, SQIVND (reference sequence). The V end lost 5 bases, the J end lost 6 bases, and 11 bases lay between the germline ends. Produced via immunoSEQ multiplex PCR; TCRdb's table is partial and in-frame only. The sample consists of 200,000 to 250,000 clones, about four fifths of them appearing once. The sequencing sample was made of PBMCs or T cells enriched from blood (not recorded which). The clonotype comes from a man aged 55 to 70 who had recovered from COVID-19. The rearrangement joins TRBV19 to TRBJ1-6; a weak D match, TRBD1 (6 bases). CDR3 nucleotide sequence: TGTGCCAGTAGTTCCCAGGGGATTAATTCACCCCTCCACTTT. It codes for CASSSQGINSPLHF.